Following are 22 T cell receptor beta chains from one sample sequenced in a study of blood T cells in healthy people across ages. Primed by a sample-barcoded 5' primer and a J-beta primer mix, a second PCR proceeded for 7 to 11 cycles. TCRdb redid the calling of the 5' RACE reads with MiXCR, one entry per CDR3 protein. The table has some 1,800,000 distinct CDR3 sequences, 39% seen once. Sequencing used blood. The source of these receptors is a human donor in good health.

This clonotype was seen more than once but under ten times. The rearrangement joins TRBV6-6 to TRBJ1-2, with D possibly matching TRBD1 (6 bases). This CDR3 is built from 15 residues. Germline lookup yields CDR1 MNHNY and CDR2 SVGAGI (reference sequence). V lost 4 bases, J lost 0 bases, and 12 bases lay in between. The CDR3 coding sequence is TGTGCCAGCAGTTCCTTGACAGGATCTAACTATGGCTACACCTTC. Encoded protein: CASSSLTGSNYGYTF.

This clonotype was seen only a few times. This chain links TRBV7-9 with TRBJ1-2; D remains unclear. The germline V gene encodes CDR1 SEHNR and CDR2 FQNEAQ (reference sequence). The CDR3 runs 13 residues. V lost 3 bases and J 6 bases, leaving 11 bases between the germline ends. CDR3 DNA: TGTGCCAGCAGCTTCGGTCAGTACGATGGCTACACCTTC. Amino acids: CASSFGQYDGYTF.

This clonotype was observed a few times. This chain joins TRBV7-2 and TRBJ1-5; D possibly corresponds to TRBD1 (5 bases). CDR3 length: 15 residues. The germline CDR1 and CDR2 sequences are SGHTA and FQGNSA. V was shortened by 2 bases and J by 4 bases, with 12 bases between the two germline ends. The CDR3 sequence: CASSLRAGGNQPQHF. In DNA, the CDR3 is TGTGCCAGCAGCTTAAGGGCCGGGGGAAATCAGCCCCAGCATTTT.

The CDR3 protein is CASSWGQGWRTDTQYF. In DNA, the CDR3 is TGTGCCAGCAGCTGGGGACAGGGGTGGAGGACAGATACGCAGTATTTT. The genes are TRBV7-2 and TRBJ2-3, with TRBD1 matching over 10 bases. This CDR3 spans 16 amino acids. The trim removed 4 bases at V and 3 bases at J, leaving 7 bases unmatched. The germline CDR1 and CDR2 sequences are SGHTA and FQGNSA. Using reference TRBV7-2 and TRBJ2-3 for the parts outside the CDR3, the full variable domain is GAGVSQSPSNKVTEKGKDVELRCDPISGHTALYWYRQSLGQGLEFLIYFQGNSAPDKSGLPSDRFSAERTGGSVSTLTIQRTQQEDSAVYLCASSWGQGWRTDTQYFGPGTRLTVL.

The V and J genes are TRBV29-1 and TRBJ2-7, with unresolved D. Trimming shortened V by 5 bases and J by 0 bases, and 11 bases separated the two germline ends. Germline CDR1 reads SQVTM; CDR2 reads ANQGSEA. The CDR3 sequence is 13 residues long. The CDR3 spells CSVRPQSSYEQYF. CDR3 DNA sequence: TGCAGCGTTAGGCCACAAAGCTCCTACGAGCAGTACTTC.

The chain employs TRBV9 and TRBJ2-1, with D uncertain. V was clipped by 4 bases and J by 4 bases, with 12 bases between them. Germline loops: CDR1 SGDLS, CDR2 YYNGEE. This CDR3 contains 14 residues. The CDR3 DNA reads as TGTGCCAGCAGCCCTCAGGAGCCTTACAATGAGCAGTTCTTC. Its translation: CASSPQEPYNEQFF. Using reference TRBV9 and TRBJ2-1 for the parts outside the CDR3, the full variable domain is DSGVTQTPKHLITATGQRVTLRCSPRSGDLSVYWYQQSLDQGLQFLIQYYNGEERAKGNILERFSAQQFPDLHSELNLSSLELGDSALYFCASSPQEPYNEQFFGPGTRLTVL.

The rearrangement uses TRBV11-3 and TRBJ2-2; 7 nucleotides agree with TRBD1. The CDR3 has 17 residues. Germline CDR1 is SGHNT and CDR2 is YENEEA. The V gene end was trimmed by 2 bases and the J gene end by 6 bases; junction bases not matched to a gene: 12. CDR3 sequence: CASSLNTGALGSGELFF. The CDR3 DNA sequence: TGTGCCAGCAGCTTAAATACAGGGGCACTGGGGTCCGGGGAGCTGTTTTTT.

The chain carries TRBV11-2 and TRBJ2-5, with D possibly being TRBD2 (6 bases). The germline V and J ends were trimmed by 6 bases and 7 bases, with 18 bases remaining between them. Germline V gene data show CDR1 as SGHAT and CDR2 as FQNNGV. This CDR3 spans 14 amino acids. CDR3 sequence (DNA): TGTGCCAGCAGACAAAGGGTTGGGGGAGGGACCCAGTACTTC. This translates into CASRQRVGGGTQYF.

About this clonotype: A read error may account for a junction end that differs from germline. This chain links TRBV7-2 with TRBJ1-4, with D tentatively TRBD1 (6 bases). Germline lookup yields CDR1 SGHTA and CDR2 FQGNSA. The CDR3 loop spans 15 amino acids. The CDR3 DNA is TGTGCCAGCAGCGCTCACAGGGTTCCGAATGAAAAATTGTTTTTT. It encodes CASSAHRVPNEKLFF.

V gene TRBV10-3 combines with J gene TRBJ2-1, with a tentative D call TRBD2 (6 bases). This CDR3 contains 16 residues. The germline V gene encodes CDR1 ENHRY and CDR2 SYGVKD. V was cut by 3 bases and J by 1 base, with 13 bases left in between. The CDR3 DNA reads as TGTGCCATCAGTGAACTAGGAGGGCGGTCCTACAATGAGCAGTTCTTC. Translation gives CAISELGGRSYNEQFF.

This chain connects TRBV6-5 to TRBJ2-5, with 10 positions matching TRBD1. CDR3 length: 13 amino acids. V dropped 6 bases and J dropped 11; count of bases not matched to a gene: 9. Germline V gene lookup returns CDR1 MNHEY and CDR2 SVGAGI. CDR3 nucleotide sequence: TGTGCCAGCAGCCCGGACAGGGGGGGAATACAGTACTTC. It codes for CASSPDRGGIQYF.

CDR3 loop: CSVHRGLADTQYF. CDR3 in DNA: TGCAGCGTCCACAGGGGGCTCGCAGATACGCAGTATTTT. J is TRBJ2-3 and V is TRBV29-1; 9 positions match TRBD1. After removal of 6 bases from V and 4 bases from J, the junction contained 5 bases not matched to a gene. The CDR3 covers 13 residues. Germline CDR1 and CDR2: SQVTM and ANQGSEA.

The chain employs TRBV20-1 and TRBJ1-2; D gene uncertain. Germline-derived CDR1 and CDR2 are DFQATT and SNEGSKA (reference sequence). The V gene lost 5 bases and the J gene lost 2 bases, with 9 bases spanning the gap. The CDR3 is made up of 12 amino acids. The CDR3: CSAHQTNYGYTF. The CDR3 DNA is TGCAGTGCTCATCAAACAAACTATGGCTACACCTTC.

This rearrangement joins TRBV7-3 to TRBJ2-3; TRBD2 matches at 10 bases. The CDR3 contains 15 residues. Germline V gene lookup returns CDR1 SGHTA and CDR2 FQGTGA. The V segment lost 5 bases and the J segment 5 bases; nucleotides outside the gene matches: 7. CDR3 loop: CASSKTGLAIDTQYF. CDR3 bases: TGTGCCAGCAGCAAGACGGGACTAGCGATAGATACGCAGTATTTT.

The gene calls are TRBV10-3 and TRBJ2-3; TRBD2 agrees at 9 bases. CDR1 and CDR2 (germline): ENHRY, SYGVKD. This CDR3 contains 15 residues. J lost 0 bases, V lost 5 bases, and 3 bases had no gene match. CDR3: CAISQRGASTDTQYF. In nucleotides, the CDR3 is TGTGCCATCAGTCAGCGGGGGGCAAGCACAGATACGCAGTATTTT.

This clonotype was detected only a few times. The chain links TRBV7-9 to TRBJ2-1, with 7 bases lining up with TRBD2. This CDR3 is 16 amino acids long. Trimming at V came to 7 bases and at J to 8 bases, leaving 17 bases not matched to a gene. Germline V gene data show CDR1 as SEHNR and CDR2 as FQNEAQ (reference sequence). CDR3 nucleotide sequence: TGTGCCAGCAACCCCCAGAGCGGGGAAAAATATTATGAGCAGTTCTTC. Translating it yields CASNPQSGEKYYEQFF.

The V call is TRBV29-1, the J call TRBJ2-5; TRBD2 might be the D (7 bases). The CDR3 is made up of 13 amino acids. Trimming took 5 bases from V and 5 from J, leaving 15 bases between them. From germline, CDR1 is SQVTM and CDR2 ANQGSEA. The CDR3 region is CSVPAGAEETQYF. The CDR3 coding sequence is TGCAGCGTTCCGGCGGGGGCAGAGGAGACCCAGTACTTC.

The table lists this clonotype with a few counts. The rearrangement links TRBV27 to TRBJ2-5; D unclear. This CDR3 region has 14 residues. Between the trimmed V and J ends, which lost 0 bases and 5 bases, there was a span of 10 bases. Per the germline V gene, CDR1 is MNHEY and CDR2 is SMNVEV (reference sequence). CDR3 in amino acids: CASSLSRHEETQYF. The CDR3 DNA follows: TGTGCCAGCAGTTTATCGAGACATGAGGAGACCCAGTACTTC.

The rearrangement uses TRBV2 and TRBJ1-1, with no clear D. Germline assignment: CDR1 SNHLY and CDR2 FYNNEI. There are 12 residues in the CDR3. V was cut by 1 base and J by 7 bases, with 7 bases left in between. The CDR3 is CASSEGSGEAFF. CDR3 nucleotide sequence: TGTGCCAGCAGTGAAGGGTCAGGTGAAGCTTTCTTT.

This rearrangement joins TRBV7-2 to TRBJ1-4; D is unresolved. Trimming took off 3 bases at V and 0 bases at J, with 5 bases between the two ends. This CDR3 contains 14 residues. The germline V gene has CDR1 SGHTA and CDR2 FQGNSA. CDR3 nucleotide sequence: TGTGCCAGCAGCTTGCAATCAACTAATGAAAAACTGTTTTTT. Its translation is CASSLQSTNEKLFF.

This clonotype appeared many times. CDR3 DNA: TGTGCCAGCAGCCAAAACAACTACGAGCAGTACTTC. This translates into CASSQNNYEQYF. This rearrangement joins TRBV4-2 to TRBJ2-7; D is undetermined. The CDR3 contains 12 residues. The V end lost 2 bases, the J end lost 3 bases, and 5 bases lay between the germline ends. The germline V gene encodes CDR1 LGHNA and CDR2 YNFKEQ.

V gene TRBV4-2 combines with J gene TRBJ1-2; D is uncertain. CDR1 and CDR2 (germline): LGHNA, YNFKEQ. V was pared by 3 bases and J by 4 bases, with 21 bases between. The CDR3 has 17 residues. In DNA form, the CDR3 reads TGTGCCAGCAGCCAGGTTGGCTTACCCGACGACGGCTATGGCTACACCTTC. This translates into CASSQVGLPDDGYGYTF.